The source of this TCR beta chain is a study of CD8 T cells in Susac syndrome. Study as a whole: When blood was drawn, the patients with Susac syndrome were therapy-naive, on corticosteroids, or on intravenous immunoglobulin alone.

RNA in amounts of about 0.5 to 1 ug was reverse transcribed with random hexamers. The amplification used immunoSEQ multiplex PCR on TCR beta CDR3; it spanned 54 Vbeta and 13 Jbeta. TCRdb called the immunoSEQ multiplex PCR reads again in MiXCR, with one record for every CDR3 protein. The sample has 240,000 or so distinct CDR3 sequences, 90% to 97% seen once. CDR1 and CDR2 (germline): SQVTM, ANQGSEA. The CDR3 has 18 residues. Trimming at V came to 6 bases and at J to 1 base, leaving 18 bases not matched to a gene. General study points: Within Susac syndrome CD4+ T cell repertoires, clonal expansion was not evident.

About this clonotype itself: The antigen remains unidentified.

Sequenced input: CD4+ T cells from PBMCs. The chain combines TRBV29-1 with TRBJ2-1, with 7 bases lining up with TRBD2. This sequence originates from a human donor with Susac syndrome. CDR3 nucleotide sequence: TGCAGCGTGGTAGGACTAGGCGTTCCCGGAATATCCTACAATGAGCAGTTCTTC. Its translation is CSVVGLGVPGISYNEQFF.